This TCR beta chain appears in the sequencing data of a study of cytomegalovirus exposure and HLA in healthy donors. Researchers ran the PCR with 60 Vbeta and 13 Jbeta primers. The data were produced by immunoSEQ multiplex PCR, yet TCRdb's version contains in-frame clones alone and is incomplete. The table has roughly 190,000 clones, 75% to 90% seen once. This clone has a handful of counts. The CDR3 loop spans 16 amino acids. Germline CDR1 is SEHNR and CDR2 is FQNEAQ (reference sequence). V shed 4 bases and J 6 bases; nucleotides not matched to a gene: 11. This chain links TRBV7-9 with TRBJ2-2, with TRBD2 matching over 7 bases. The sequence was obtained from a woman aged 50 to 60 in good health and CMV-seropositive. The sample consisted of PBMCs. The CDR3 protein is CASSSWVDLAAGELFF. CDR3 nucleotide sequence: TGTGCCAGCAGCTCGTGGGTAGACCTAGCGGCCGGGGAGCTGTTTTTT.